This TCR beta chain was found in a study of blood T cell repertoires in COVID-19. Study at large: Italy, Spain and the United States were the sources of the convalescent and acute COVID-19 samples. PBMCs, B-cell-depleted T cells, or T cells provided the cDNA or gDNA that made up the material.

V was clipped by 0 bases and J by 0 bases, with 10 bases between them. This CDR3 contains 16 residues. The germline V gene has CDR1 SGHDT and CDR2 YYEEEE. In the source study's methods: Estimated nucleated cell counts came from reference gene primer amplification. Assay used: immunoSEQ multiplex PCR; TCRdb lists only in-frame clones, some missing. V, J and clone size reflect that table, while D and trimming were determined from the DNA. This sample carries 95,000 to 110,000 clones, roughly 83% of them seen once, and the ten largest clones take approximately 3.4%. The clonotype was recovered from a woman of 80 years or more with active or convalescent COVID-19. The V call is TRBV5-6, the J call TRBJ1-3; D ambiguous. Sequences were obtained from peripheral blood. Here the CDR3 reads CASSLGTPLSGNTIYF. For the CDR3, the DNA is TGTGCCAGCAGCTTGGGGACTCCTCTCTCTGGAAACACCATATATTTT.